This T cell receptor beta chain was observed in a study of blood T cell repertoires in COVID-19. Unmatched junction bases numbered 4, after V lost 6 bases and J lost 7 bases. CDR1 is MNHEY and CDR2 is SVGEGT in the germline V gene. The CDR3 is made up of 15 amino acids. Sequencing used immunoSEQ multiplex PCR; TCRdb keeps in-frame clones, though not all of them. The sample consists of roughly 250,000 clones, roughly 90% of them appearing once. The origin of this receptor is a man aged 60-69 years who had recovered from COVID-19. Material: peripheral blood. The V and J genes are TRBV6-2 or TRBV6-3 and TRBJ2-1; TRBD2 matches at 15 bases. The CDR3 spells CASSPGLAGGNEQFF. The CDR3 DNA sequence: TGTGCCAGCAGCCCGGGACTAGCGGGGGGTAATGAGCAGTTCTTC.